One TCR beta chain is described in this entry. CDR1 is MNHNS and CDR2 is SASEGT in the germline V gene. This CDR3 region has 14 residues. V dropped 8 bases and J dropped 4; count of bases not matched to a gene: 7. This entry belongs to a study of cytomegalovirus exposure and HLA in healthy donors. 60 Vbeta and 13 Jbeta primers were used in PCR. Authors' data handling: Later analysis identified approximately 80 million unique TCR beta chains, 10 million to 12 million shared. Here immunoSEQ multiplex PCR was the method, and the copy in TCRdb shows in-frame clones only, minus some. D and trimming come from the DNA, and the V and J calls and clone size come from that table. The table includes tens of thousands of clones, about 77% detected once.

The sample consisted of PBMCs. The chain links TRBV6-1 to TRBJ2-3; 9 nucleotides align to TRBD2. This TCR derives from a male donor in good health and CMV-seropositive. This CDR3 reads CASGRLAASDTQYF. The CDR3 DNA reads TGTGCCAGCGGGAGACTAGCGGCTTCAGATACGCAGTATTTT.